This T cell receptor beta chain stems from a study of shared clonotypes between healthy human individuals. Several immunoSEQ 96-well plates shared each subset's DNA, each plate a replicate. Sorted-subset replicate PCRs used about 200 ng DNA, roughly 28,000 T cell genomes. Using immunoSEQ multiplex PCR, the repertoire was profiled, and TCRdb retains in-frame clones only, with some absent. The sample lists about 330,000 clones, approximately 74% occurring once. This clone occurred a few times. This TCR derives from a man younger than 40 in good health. Sequencing used memory CD4+ T cells sorted from blood. The subset is: CD45RA-negative fraction.

The CDR3 sequence is CASSQGRETDEQFF. The CDR3 DNA follows: TGCGCCAGCAGCCAAGGAAGAGAAACGGATGAGCAGTTCTTC. This sequence joins TRBV4-3 and TRBJ2-1; D is uncertain. CDR1 and CDR2 (germline): LGHNA, YSLEER. The V end lost 1 base, the J end lost 8 bases, and 12 bases lay between the germline ends. The CDR3 consists of 14 residues.